The 32 T cell receptor beta chains below all came from one sample that was sequenced in a study of blood T cell repertoires in COVID-19. Clones were read by immunoSEQ multiplex PCR, and TCRdb kept only the in-frame ones, dropping some. The top ten hold about 2% of the sample, which has around 300,000 clones, nearly 90% seen once. Sequences were obtained from PBMCs or T cells enriched from blood (not recorded which). All receptors derive from a woman aged 55-75 years who had recovered from COVID-19.

This chain links TRBV12-3 or TRBV12-4 with TRBJ1-2, with D unresolved. The CDR3 is 12 amino acids. The germline V and J ends were trimmed by 3 bases and 6 bases, with 8 bases remaining between them. CDR3 residues: CASSFSSHGYTF. In nucleotides, the CDR3 is TGTGCCAGCAGTTTTTCCAGTCATGGCTACACCTTC.

This clone was observed a single time. The chain has TRBV5-4 and TRBJ1-2; D ambiguous. CDR3 size: 15 residues. Germline values: CDR1 SGHNT, CDR2 YYREEE (reference sequence). V dropped 4 bases and J dropped 5 bases, with 18 bases sitting between them. The CDR3 sequence: CASSQSGGSVYGYTF. The CDR3 DNA reads as TGTGCCAGCAGCCAATCCGGCGGTAGCGTTTATGGCTACACCTTC.

This clone was found once. The gene calls are TRBV28 and TRBJ1-5; the D is unclear. The V end lost 4 bases, the J end lost 5 bases, and 12 bases lay between the germline ends. Germline CDR1 MDHEN, CDR2 SYDVKM. This CDR3 is built from 14 residues. In DNA, the CDR3 is TGTGCCAGCAGTTCTTACAGCAATTATCAGCCCCAGCATTTT. It codes for CASSSYSNYQPQHF. The full variable domain, rest sourced from reference TRBV28 and TRBJ1-5, is DVKVTQSSRYLVKRTGEKVFLECVQDMDHENMFWYRQDPGLGLRLIYFSYDVKMKEKGDIPEGYSVSREKKERFSLILESASTNQTSMYLCASSSYSNYQPQHFGDGTRLSIL.

This clone occurred once. This chain connects TRBV5-1 to TRBJ1-6; 7 positions match TRBD1. Germline CDR1 and CDR2: SGHRS and YFSETQ. V shed 2 bases and J 8 bases; nucleotides not matched to a gene: 1. The CDR3 consists of 13 residues. The CDR3: CASSFTGDSPLHF. The DNA of the CDR3 is TGCGCCAGCAGCTTCACAGGGGATTCACCCCTCCACTTT.

The V gene is TRBV7-2, the J gene TRBJ2-1, with TRBD2 as a possible D gene (5 bases). This CDR3 spans 15 amino acids. CDR1 SGHTA and CDR2 FQGNSA come from the germline V gene. Trimming cost V 2 bases and J 7 bases, with 15 bases left between them. CDR3: CASSLWRSIANEQFF. The CDR3 nucleotides are TGTGCCAGCAGCTTATGGAGATCGATAGCGAATGAGCAGTTCTTC.

The rearrangement uses TRBV5-1 and TRBJ1-1, with D possibly being TRBD1 (5 bases). The CDR3 is 14 residues long. Between the trimmed V and J ends, which lost 1 base and 7 bases, there was a span of 14 bases. Germline CDR1 and CDR2: SGHRS and YFSETQ. CDR3 loop: CASSLTGTGDEAFF. In DNA form, the CDR3 reads TGCGCCAGCAGCTTGACTGGAACAGGAGATGAAGCTTTCTTT.

The chain carries TRBV30 and TRBJ1-5; the D gene is possibly TRBD1 (5 bases). Germline assignment: CDR1 GTSNPN and CDR2 SVGIG (reference sequence). The V end lost 2 bases, the J end lost 2 bases, and 10 bases lay between the germline ends. This CDR3 spans 14 amino acids. CDR3 amino acids: CAWSRGGGNQPQHF. CDR3 coding DNA: TGTGCCTGGAGTCGAGGAGGGGGCAATCAGCCCCAGCATTTT. Full variable domain (remainder filled in from reference TRBV30 and TRBJ1-5): SQTIHQWPATLVQPVGSPLSLECTVEGTSNPNLYWYRQAAGRGLQLLFYSVGIGQISSEVPQNLSASRPQDRQFILSSKKLLLSDSGFYLCAWSRGGGNQPQHFGDGTRLSIL.

This chain joins TRBV5-1 and TRBJ2-5; 9 positions match TRBD1. CDR3 length equals 15 residues. With V trimmed by 4 bases and J by 2 bases, 6 bases remained unmatched. Germline V gene data show CDR1 as SGHRS and CDR2 as YFSETQ. The CDR3 here is CASSRGTGTQETQYF. In DNA form, the CDR3 reads TGCGCCAGCAGCAGGGGGACAGGGACACAAGAGACCCAGTACTTC.

The chain has TRBV11-2 and TRBJ1-1; D is possibly TRBD1 (5 bases). The CDR3 contains 17 residues. CDR1 SGHAT and CDR2 FQNNGV come from the germline V gene. The V end was cut by 3 bases, the J end by 3 bases, with 20 bases between. CDR3 DNA sequence: TGTGCCAGCAGCTTCCTCAGGGCCGCCGAACTGGACACTGAAGCTTTCTTT. Protein: CASSFLRAAELDTEAFF. The whole variable domain, filled in from reference TRBV11-2 and TRBJ1-1, reads EAGVAQSPRYKIIEKRQSVAFWCNPISGHATLYWYQQILGQGPKLLIQFQNNGVVDDSQLPKDRFSAERLKGVDSTLKIQPAKLEDSAVYLCASSFLRAAELDTEAFFGQGTRLTVV.

J is TRBJ2-1 and V is TRBV4-2; TRBD2 agrees at 10 bases. Trimming cost V 1 base and J 4 bases; bases outside gene matches: 4. Germline V gives CDR1 LGHNA, CDR2 YNFKEQ. This CDR3 spans 16 amino acids. CDR3 sequence (DNA): TGTGCCAGCAGCCAAGGCCCTAGCGGGGGATACAATGAGCAGTTCTTC. It specifies CASSQGPSGGYNEQFF.

The chain couples TRBV15 to TRBJ2-1, with TRBD2 matching 9 bases. Unmatched junction bases numbered 13, after V lost 2 bases and J lost 8 bases. Germline lookup yields CDR1 LNHNV and CDR2 YYDKDF (reference sequence). The CDR3 contains 17 residues. CDR3 nucleotide sequence: TGTGCCACCAGCAGACGATTAGCGGGAGCTCAAGGGTATGAGCAGTTCTTC. Amino acid sequence: CATSRRLAGAQGYEQFF.

CDR3 nucleotide sequence: TGTGCAAGTCGCTTAGCGGTGCAGGGTGGCAGCAATCAGCCCCAGCATTTT. Amino acid sequence: CASRLAVQGGSNQPQHF. The chain couples TRBV12-2 to TRBJ1-5; TRBD1, the table's D call, lacks a check against the DNA. TRBV12-2 is listed as a pseudogene. The CDR3 extends over 17 amino acids.

This clone came up a few times. The chain has TRBV6-5 and TRBJ1-1; a weak D match, TRBD1 (5 bases). From germline, CDR1 is MNHEY and CDR2 SVGAGI. V gave up 8 bases and J gave up 5 bases, with 12 bases separating them. This CDR3 is built from 12 residues. CDR3 sequence reads: CASRGVRTEAFF. In DNA form, the CDR3 reads TGTGCCAGCCGGGGGGTAAGGACTGAAGCTTTCTTT.

The chain recombines TRBV23-1 with TRBJ1-5, with D maybe TRBD1 (5 bases). TRBV23-1 is an open reading frame, and its role is uncertain. V was cut by 8 bases and J by 6 bases, with 11 bases left in between. The CDR3 covers 12 residues. In DNA form, the CDR3 reads TGCGCCAGCCTCCAGGGAGGTCAGCCCCAGCATTTT. Its translation is CASLQGGQPQHF.

CDR3 nucleotides: TGCGCCAGCAGCAAAACTACAATCTCCTACAATGAGCAGTTCTTC. This translates into CASSKTTISYNEQFF. The V call is TRBV5-1, the J call TRBJ2-1, with no clear D. The CDR3 loop spans 15 amino acids. Germline values: CDR1 SGHRS, CDR2 YFSETQ. Trimming took 4 bases from V and 0 from J, leaving 11 bases between them.

The chain links TRBV5-1 to TRBJ2-5, with 14 bases that match TRBD2. The ends lost 1 base at V and 2 bases at J; junction bases unmatched: 7. CDR3 length equals 18 residues. Germline loops: CDR1 SGHRS, CDR2 YFSETQ. The CDR3 region has the DNA TGCGCCAGCAGCTTGTGGGGGACTAGCGGGAGAGCTCAAGAGACCCAGTACTTC. It codes for CASSLWGTSGRAQETQYF.

The chain couples TRBV5-5 to TRBJ1-5; maybe TRBD1 (6 bases). Trimming removed 3 bases at V and 5 bases at J, with 21 bases between. The germline CDR1 and CDR2 sequences are SGHKS and YYEKEE (reference sequence). The CDR3 covers 17 residues. The CDR3, as DNA: TGTGCCAGCAGCTCCATACCATCTACAGGGACGTATCAGCCCCAGCATTTT. It is translated as CASSSIPSTGTYQPQHF.

A word on this clone: This specimen includes other DNA sequences encoding the same CDR3. This chain connects TRBV20-1 to TRBJ2-3; 9 bases are shared with TRBD2. The CDR3 is 14 amino acids. The germline V gene encodes CDR1 DFQATT and CDR2 SNEGSKA (reference sequence). Losses at the gene ends were 3 bases for V and 5 bases for J; bases not matched to a gene: 6. CDR3 DNA sequence: TGCAGTGCTAGTTGGCGGGGGGGTAGAGATACGCAGTATTTT. Encoded protein: CSASWRGGRDTQYF.

Details on this clone: Distinct nucleotide sequences in the sample also encode this CDR3. The chain's CDR3 is CASSPGQVSYEQYF. The CDR3 coding sequence is TGTGCCAGCTCCCCCGGACAGGTCTCCTACGAGCAGTACTTC. The V and J genes are TRBV18 and TRBJ2-7, with 7 bases aligning to TRBD1. Germline trimming cut 6 bases from V and 0 bases from J; bases unmatched to any gene: 5. Germline CDR1 reads KGHSH; CDR2 reads LQKENI. The CDR3 runs 14 residues.

Remarks on this clone: This sample includes further DNA sequences coding for the same CDR3. The V call is TRBV30, the J call TRBJ1-1, with D maybe TRBD1 (6 bases). The CDR3 extends over 14 amino acids. Germline CDR1 reads GTSNPN; CDR2 reads SVGIG (reference sequence). V dropped 0 bases and J dropped 2 bases, with 10 bases sitting between them. CDR3 DNA: TGTGCCTGGAGTGTACTTGGGGGCAACACTGAAGCTTTCTTT. This codes for CAWSVLGGNTEAFF. The whole variable domain, remainder taken from reference TRBV30 and TRBJ1-1, is SQTIHQWPATLVQPVGSPLSLECTVEGTSNPNLYWYRQAAGRGLQLLFYSVGIGQISSEVPQNLSASRPQDRQFILSSKKLLLSDSGFYLCAWSVLGGNTEAFFGQGTRLTVV.

CDR3 nucleotides: TGCGCCAGCAGCTTGTTATGGCGCGGGGGAGAAGAGACCCAGTACTTC. Its translation: CASSLLWRGGEETQYF. The chain employs TRBV5-1 and TRBJ2-5; TRBD2 matches at 7 bases. The CDR3 length is 16 residues. Per germline, CDR1 SGHRS and CDR2 YFSETQ. After removal of 1 base from V and 3 bases from J, the junction contained 9 bases not matched to a gene. The full variable domain, with the rest looked up from reference TRBV5-1 and TRBJ2-5, is KAGVTQTPRYLIKTRGQQVTLSCSPISGHRSVSWYQQTPGQGLQFLFEYFSETQRNKGNFPGRFSGRQFSNSRSEMNVSTLELGDSALYLCASSLLWRGGEETQYFGPGTRLLVL.

The chain is built from TRBV28 and TRBJ2-7; TRBD1 aligns across 9 bases. The V segment lost 3 bases and the J segment 2 bases; nucleotides outside the gene matches: 2. The CDR3 loop spans 14 amino acids. Germline-derived CDR1 and CDR2 are MDHEN and SYDVKM. The CDR3 protein is CASSLGQGAYEQYF. The CDR3 bases are TGTGCCAGCAGTTTGGGACAGGGCGCCTACGAGCAGTACTTC. The whole variable domain, remainder taken from reference TRBV28 and TRBJ2-7, is DVKVTQSSRYLVKRTGEKVFLECVQDMDHENMFWYRQDPGLGLRLIYFSYDVKMKEKGDIPEGYSVSREKKERFSLILESASTNQTSMYLCASSLGQGAYEQYFGPGTRLTVT.

This clone has more than one count but fewer than ten. DNA for the CDR3: TGTGCCAGCAGCCAAGATCGCGACAGGGCGCCGTACTTC. As protein: CASSQDRDRAPYF. The chain is built from TRBV14 and TRBJ2-7; 7 nucleotides agree with TRBD1. This CDR3 is built from 13 residues. V shed 0 bases and J 12 bases; nucleotides not matched to a gene: 8. In germline, CDR1 is SGHDN, CDR2 FVKESK.

The chain joins TRBV6-5 to TRBJ2-7; D possibly corresponds to TRBD1 (7 bases). This CDR3 is 16 amino acids long. Germline loops: CDR1 MNHEY, CDR2 SVGAGI. V lost 0 bases, J lost 3 bases, and 15 bases lay in between. Here the CDR3 DNA reads TGTGCCAGCAGTTACTCGACGGCAGGGGGAGGCTACGAGCAGTACTTC. Protein sequence: CASSYSTAGGGYEQYF.

The V gene is TRBV4-1, the J gene TRBJ2-7, with a possible D match to TRBD2 (5 bases). Germline-derived CDR1 and CDR2 are MGHRA and YSYEKL. The CDR3 spans 14 residues. The V gene lost 0 bases and the J gene lost 2 bases, with 8 bases spanning the gap. The CDR3 sequence: CASSQDGGPYEQYF. Written as DNA, the CDR3 is TGCGCCAGCAGCCAAGATGGAGGACCCTACGAGCAGTACTTC.

The chain employs TRBV11-3 and TRBJ2-1; 9 bases match TRBD2. CDR1 is SGHNT, CDR2 YENEEA, per germline. The CDR3 sequence is 15 residues long. V gave up 5 bases and J gave up 2 bases; unmatched junction bases: 4. The CDR3 sequence: CASSKRTSAYNEQFF. The CDR3 DNA reads TGTGCCAGCAGCAAGAGGACTAGCGCCTACAATGAGCAGTTCTTC.

V and J are TRBV28 and TRBJ1-1; TRBD1 matches 7 bases. The trim removed 7 bases at V and 5 bases at J, leaving 13 bases unmatched. The CDR3 sequence is 15 residues long. Germline CDR1 and CDR2: MDHEN and SYDVKM. The CDR3 loop is CASKRGEGAQTEAFF. Here the CDR3 DNA reads TGTGCCAGCAAGCGAGGAGAGGGGGCTCAGACTGAAGCTTTCTTT.

This chain links TRBV7-9 with TRBJ1-6, with D hard to call. V lost 6 bases to trimming and J lost 7 bases, with 7 bases between them. The CDR3 sequence is 12 residues long. Germline V gene lookup returns CDR1 SEHNR and CDR2 FQNEAQ (reference sequence). DNA for the CDR3: TGTGCCAGCAGTCTTCGGAATTCACCCCTCCACTTT. Its translation: CASSLRNSPLHF.

This clone was seen more than once but under ten times. The gene calls are TRBV29-1 and TRBJ2-5; 10 nucleotides align to TRBD1. V shed 2 bases, J shed 5 bases, and the junction held 5 bases outside the gene matches. There are 14 residues in the CDR3. Per germline, CDR1 SQVTM and CDR2 ANQGSEA. CDR3 in DNA: TGCAGCGTTGAACCGGACAGGGGGGTGGAGACCCAGTACTTC. It is translated as CSVEPDRGVETQYF.

The chain has TRBV12-3 or TRBV12-4 and TRBJ2-5, with 8 bases lining up with TRBD2. With 6 bases clipped from V and 9 bases from J, the junction kept 6 bases outside the gene matches. The CDR3 is 12 residues long. CDR3: CASRRGAGAQYF. Written as DNA, the CDR3 is TGTGCCAGCAGGCGGGGGGCCGGGGCCCAGTACTTC.

This clone was observed a few times. The rearrangement joins TRBV28 to TRBJ1-6, with D possibly TRBD1 on 5 matching bases. From germline, CDR1 is MDHEN and CDR2 SYDVKM. The CDR3 has 13 residues. V lost 9 bases, J lost 7 bases, and 13 bases lay in between. CDR3: CASSGGFNSPLHF. DNA for the CDR3: TGTGCCAGTTCTGGGGGGTTCAATTCACCCCTCCACTTT.

This chain joins TRBV28 and TRBJ2-1, with 7 positions matching TRBD1. Germline values: CDR1 MDHEN, CDR2 SYDVKM. V was clipped by 7 bases and J by 8 bases; unmatched bases: 14. The CDR3 has 15 amino acids. CDR3 nucleotide sequence: TGTGCCAGCAAGACAGGGAGTAAGGTTCGGGATGAGCAGTTCTTC. Protein: CASKTGSKVRDEQFF.